Below are 2 T cell receptor beta chains sequenced from a single sample in a study of post-analysis software for immune sequencing data (dated by TCRdb to between 2015 and 2016). Study-level results and caveats: Patients showed significantly higher frequencies than controls for a handful of TRBV segments, among them TRBV5-6, TRBV5-1 and TRBV20-1.

The library was built by means of PCR. TCRdb names Illumina HiSeq 2500 as the instrument used. Unique molecular identifiers were incorporated into TCR beta cDNA libraries to reduce PCR and sequencing biases. The public reads were reanalyzed by TCRdb: fastp trimming at Q25, MiXCR alignment, in-frame beta chains only. Identical CDR3 protein sequences are pooled into one entry, listed with their most common genes and DNA. The sample records approximately 630,000 distinct CDR3 sequences, roughly three fifths of which are singletons. Over 9% of the sample is held by the ten biggest clonotypes. No antigen is known for these receptors. The sample was blood. All receptors derive from a girl under 10 years old with multiple sclerosis.

The V gene is TRBV6-5, the J gene TRBJ2-1; 8 bases agree with TRBD1. The CDR3 loop spans 14 amino acids. Germline CDR1 is MNHEY and CDR2 is SVGAGI. The V and J ends lost 8 bases and 3 bases, in that order; junction bases with no gene match: 6. CDR3: CASRGTGFYNEQFF. CDR3 sequence (DNA): TGTGCCAGCCGGGGGACAGGTTTCTACAATGAGCAGTTCTTC.

This clonotype was detected a few times. This chain connects TRBV2 to TRBJ2-4, with D perhaps TRBD1 (5 bases). The CDR3 is 14 residues long. Germline assignment: CDR1 SNHLY and CDR2 FYNNEI. V lost 3 bases and J lost 7, with 13 bases in between. The CDR3 sequence is CASSDGQGGNIQYF. The CDR3 DNA is TGTGCCAGCAGTGATGGCCAGGGTGGCAACATTCAGTACTTC.